Below, one T cell receptor beta chain is given with its context. These data come from a study of T-cell reconstitution after alpha-beta-depleted transplantation in children. The library targeted TCRbeta and was prepared with unique molecular identifiers. Via MiXCR, TCRdb re-called the PCR reads, giving one row per CDR3 protein. The data show some 550,000 distinct CDR3 sequences, about 17% seen once. The specimen comprised PBMCs from the stem cell graft donor, sampled from the stem cell graft. The sequence was obtained from a human donor who donated a stem cell graft to a child with acute lymphoblastic leukemia.

The CDR3 bases are TGTGCCAGCAGTCCTACAGGTCCCCTCTACGAGCAGTACTTC. Protein product: CASSPTGPLYEQYF. V gene TRBV6-1 combines with J gene TRBJ2-7; a possible D gene is TRBD1 (5 bases). This CDR3 comprises 14 residues. The V gene lost 5 bases and the J gene lost 3 bases, with 14 bases spanning the gap. CDR1 is MNHNS, CDR2 SASEGT, per germline.